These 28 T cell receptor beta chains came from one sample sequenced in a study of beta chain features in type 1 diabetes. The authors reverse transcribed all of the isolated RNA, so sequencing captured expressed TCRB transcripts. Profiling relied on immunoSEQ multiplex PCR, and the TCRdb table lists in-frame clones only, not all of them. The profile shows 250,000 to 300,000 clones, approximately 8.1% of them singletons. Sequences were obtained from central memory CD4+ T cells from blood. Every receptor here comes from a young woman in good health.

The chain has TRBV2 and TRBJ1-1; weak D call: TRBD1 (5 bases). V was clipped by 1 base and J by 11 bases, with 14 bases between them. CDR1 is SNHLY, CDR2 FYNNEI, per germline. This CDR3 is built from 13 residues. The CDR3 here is CASSEEQGYWAFF. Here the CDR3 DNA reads TGTGCCAGCAGTGAAGAGCAGGGATATTGGGCTTTCTTT.

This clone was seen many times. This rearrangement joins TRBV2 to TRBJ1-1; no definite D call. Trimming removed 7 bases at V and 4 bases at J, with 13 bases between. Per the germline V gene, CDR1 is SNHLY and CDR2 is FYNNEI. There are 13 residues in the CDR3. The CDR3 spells CASKVEGVTEAFF. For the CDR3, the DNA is TGTGCCAGCAAGGTAGAGGGAGTCACTGAAGCTTTCTTT.

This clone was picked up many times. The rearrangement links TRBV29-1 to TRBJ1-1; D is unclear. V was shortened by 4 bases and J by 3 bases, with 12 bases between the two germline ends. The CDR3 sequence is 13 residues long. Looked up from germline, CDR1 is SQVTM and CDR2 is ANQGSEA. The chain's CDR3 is CSVVKVADTEAFF. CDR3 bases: TGCAGCGTTGTTAAGGTGGCGGACACTGAAGCTTTCTTT.

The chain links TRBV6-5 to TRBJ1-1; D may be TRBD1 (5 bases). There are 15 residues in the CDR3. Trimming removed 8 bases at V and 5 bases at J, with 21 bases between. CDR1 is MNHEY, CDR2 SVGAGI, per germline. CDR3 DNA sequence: TGTGCCAGCTGGGGGGTGGCCCTCAGAACGACTGAAGCTTTCTTT. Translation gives CASWGVALRTTEAFF.

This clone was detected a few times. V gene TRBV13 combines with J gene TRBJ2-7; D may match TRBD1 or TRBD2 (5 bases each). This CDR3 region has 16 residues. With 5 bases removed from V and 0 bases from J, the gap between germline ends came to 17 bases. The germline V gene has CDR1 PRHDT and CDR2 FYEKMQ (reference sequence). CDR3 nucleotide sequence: TGTGCCAGCAGCCAAAGGGACCGAGGCTACTCCTACGAGCAGTACTTC. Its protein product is CASSQRDRGYSYEQYF.

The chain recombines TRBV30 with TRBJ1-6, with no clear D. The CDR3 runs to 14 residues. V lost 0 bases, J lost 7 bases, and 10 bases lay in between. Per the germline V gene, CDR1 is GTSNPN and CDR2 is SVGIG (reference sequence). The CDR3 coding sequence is TGTGCCTGGAGTGTCGATATAACCAATTCACCCCTCCACTTT. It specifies CAWSVDITNSPLHF.

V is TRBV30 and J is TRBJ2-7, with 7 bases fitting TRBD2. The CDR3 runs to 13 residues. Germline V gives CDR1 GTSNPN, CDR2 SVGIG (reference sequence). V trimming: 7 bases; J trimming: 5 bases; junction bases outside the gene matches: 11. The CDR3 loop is CASLRDYGDEQYF. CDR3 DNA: TGTGCCTCCCTCCGGGACTACGGGGACGAGCAGTACTTC. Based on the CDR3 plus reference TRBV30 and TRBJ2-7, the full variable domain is SQTIHQWPATLVQPVGSPLSLECTVEGTSNPNLYWYRQAAGRGLQLLFYSVGIGQISSEVPQNLSASRPQDRQFILSSKKLLLSDSGFYLCASLRDYGDEQYFGPGTRLTVT.

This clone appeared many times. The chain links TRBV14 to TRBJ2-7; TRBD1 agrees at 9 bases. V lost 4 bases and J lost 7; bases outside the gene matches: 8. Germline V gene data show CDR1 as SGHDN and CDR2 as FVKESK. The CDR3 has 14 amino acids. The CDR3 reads CASSPTGGLGEQYF. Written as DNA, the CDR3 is TGTGCCAGCAGCCCGACAGGGGGTTTGGGGGAGCAGTACTTC.

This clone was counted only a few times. The CDR3 sequence: CASSSYIDTQYF. DNA for the CDR3: TGTGCCAGCAGCTCTTATATAGATACGCAGTATTTT. The chain couples TRBV7-2 to TRBJ2-3; D not certain. V lost 4 bases and J 5 bases, leaving 7 bases between the germline ends. Germline V gene data show CDR1 as SGHTA and CDR2 as FQGNSA. The CDR3 spans 12 residues.

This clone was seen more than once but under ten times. As DNA, the CDR3 is TGCGCCAGCAGCCAACAGGGGTCCGGGACAAATACGCAGTATTTT. As protein: CASSQQGSGTNTQYF. The chain couples TRBV5-1 to TRBJ2-3; TRBD1 aligns across 7 bases. V lost 4 bases to trimming and J lost 7 bases; unmatched junction nucleotides: 12. CDR1 and CDR2 (germline): SGHRS, YFSETQ. There are 15 residues in the CDR3. The full variable domain, its missing parts supplied by reference TRBV5-1 and TRBJ2-3, is KAGVTQTPRYLIKTRGQQVTLSCSPISGHRSVSWYQQTPGQGLQFLFEYFSETQRNKGNFPGRFSGRQFSNSRSEMNVSTLELGDSALYLCASSQQGSGTNTQYFGPGTRLTVL.

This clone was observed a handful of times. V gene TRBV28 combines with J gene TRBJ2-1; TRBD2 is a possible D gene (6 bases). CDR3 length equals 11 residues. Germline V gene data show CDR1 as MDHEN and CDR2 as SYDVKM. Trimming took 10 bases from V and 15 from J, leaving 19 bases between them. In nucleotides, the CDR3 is TGTGCCATAAGGGAGGCAACTGGCTCGTTCTTC. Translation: CAIREATGSFF.

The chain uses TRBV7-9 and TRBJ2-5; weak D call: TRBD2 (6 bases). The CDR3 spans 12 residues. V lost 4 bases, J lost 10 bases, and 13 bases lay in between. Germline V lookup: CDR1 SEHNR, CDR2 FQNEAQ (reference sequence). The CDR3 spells CASSSLKAGQYF. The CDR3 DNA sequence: TGTGCCAGCAGCTCACTGAAAGCGGGCCAGTACTTC.

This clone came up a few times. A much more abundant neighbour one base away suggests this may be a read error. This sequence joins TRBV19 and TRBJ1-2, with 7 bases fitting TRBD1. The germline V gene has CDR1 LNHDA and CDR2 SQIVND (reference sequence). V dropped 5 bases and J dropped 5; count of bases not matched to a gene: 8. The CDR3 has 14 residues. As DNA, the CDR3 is TGTGCCAGTAGTTCGGACAGGTTGAGTTATGGCTACACCTTC. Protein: CASSSDRLSYGYTF.

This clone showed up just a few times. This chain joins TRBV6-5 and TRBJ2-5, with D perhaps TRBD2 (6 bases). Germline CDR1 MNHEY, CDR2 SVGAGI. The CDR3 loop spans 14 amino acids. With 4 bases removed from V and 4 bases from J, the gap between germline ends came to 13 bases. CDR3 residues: CASSLSRRGETQYF. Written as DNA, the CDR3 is TGTGCCAGCAGTTTGAGCCGGAGGGGAGAGACCCAGTACTTC.

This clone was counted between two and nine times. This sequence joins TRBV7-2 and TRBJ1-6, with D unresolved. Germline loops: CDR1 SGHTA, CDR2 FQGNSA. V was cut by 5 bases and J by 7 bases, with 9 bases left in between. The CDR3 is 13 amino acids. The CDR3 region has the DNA TGTGCCAGCAGCCCTAGCTGGAATTCACCCCTCCACTTT. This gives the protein CASSPSWNSPLHF.

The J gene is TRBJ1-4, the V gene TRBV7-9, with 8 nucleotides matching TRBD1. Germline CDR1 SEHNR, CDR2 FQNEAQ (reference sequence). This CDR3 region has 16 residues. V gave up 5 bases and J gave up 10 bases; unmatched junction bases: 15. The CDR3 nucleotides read TGTGCCAGCAGCACCTTTAGACAGGGGAGGTCTGGAAAACTGTTTTTT. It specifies CASSTFRQGRSGKLFF.

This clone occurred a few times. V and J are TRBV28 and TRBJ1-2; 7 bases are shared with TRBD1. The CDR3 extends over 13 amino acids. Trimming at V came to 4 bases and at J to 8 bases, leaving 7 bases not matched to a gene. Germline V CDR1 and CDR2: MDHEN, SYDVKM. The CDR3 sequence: CASSSGTVKGYTF. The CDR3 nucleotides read TGTGCCAGCAGTTCCGGGACAGTAAAGGGCTACACCTTC.

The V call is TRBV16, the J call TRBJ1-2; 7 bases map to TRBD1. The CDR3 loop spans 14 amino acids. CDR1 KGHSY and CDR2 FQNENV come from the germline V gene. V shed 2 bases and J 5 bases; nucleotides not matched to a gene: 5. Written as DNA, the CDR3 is TGTGCCAGCAGCCAAGGTCAGGGGGTTTATGGCTACACCTTC. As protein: CASSQGQGVYGYTF.

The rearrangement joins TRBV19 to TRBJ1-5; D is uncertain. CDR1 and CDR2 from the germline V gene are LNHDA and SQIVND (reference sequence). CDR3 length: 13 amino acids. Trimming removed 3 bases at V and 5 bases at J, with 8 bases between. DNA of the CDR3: TGTGCCAGTAGTATGAGGCCAGATCAGCCCCAGCATTTT. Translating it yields CASSMRPDQPQHF.

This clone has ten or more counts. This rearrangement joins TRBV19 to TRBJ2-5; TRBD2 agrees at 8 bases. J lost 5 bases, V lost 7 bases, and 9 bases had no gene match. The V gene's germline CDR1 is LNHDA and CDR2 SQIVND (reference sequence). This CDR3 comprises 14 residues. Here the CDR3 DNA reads TGTGCCAGTAATCCCGGGAGGGCCGGGGAGACCCAGTACTTC. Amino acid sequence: CASNPGRAGETQYF.

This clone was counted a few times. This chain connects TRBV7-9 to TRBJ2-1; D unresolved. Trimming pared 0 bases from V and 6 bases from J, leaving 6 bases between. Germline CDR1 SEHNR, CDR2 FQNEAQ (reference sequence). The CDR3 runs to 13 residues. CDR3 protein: CASSLAGINEQFF. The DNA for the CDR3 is TGTGCCAGCAGCTTAGCGGGCATCAATGAGCAGTTCTTC. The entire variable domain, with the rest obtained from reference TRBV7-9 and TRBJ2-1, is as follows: DTGVSQNPRHKITKRGQNVTFRCDPISEHNRLYWYRQTLGQGPEFLTYFQNEAQLEKSRLLSDRFSAERPKGSFSTLEIQRTEQGDSAMYLCASSLAGINEQFFGPGTRLTVL.

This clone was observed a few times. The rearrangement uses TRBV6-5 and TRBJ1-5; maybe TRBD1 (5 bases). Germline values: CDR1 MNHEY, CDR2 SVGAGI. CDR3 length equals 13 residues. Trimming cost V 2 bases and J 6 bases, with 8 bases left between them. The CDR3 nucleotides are TGTGCCAGCAGTTACAGTGGGGCTCAGCCCCAGCATTTT. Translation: CASSYSGAQPQHF.

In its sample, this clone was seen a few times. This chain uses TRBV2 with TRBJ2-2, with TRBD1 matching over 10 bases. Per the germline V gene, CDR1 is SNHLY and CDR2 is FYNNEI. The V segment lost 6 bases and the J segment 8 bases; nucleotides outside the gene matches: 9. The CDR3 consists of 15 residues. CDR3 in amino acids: CASSHRDRGSGELFF. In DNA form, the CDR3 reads TGTGCCAGCAGCCACCGGGACAGGGGTTCAGGGGAGCTGTTTTTT.

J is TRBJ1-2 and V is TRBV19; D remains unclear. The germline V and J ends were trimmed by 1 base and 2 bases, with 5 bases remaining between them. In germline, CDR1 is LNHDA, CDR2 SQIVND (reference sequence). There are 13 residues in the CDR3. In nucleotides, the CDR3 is TGTGCCAGTAGTATAGGGCGGAACTATGGCTACACCTTC. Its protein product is CASSIGRNYGYTF.

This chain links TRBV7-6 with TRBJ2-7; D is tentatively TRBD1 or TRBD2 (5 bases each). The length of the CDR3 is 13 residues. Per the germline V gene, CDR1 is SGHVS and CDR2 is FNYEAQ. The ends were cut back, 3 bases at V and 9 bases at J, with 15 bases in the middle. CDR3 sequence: CASSFAGTNMQYF. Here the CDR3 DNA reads TGTGCCAGCAGCTTTGCCGGGACCAACATGCAGTACTTC.

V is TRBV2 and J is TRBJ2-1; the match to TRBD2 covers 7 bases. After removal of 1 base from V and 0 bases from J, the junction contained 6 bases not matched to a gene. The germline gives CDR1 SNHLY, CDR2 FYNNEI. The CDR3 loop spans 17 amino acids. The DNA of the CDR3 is TGTGCCAGCAGTGAAGTGTTTGGGAGGGCCTCCTACAATGAGCAGTTCTTC. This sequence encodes CASSEVFGRASYNEQFF. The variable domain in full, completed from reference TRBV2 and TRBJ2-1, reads EPEVTQTPSHQVTQMGQEVILRCVPISNHLYFYWYRQILGQKVEFLVSFYNNEISEKSEIFDDQFSVERPDGSNFTLKIRSTKLEDSAMYFCASSEVFGRASYNEQFFGPGTRLTVL.

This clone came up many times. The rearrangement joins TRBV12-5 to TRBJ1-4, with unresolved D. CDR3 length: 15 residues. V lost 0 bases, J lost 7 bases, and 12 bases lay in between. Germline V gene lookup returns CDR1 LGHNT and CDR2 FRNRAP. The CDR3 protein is CASGLVLGPAEKLFF. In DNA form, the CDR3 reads TGTGCTAGTGGTTTGGTTCTAGGCCCGGCTGAAAAACTGTTTTTT. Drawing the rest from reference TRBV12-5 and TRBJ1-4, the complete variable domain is DARVTQTPRHKVTEMGQEVTMRCQPILGHNTVFWYRQTMMQGLELLAYFRNRAPLDDSGMPKDRFSAEMPDATLATLKIQPSEPRDSAVYFCASGLVLGPAEKLFFGSGTQLSVL.

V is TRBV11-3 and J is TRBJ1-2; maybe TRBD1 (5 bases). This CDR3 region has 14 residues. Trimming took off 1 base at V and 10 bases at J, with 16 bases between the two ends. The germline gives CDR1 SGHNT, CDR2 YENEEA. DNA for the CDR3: TGTGCCAGCAGCTTAGCGGGGGGAGCGGATATCTACACCTTC. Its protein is CASSLAGGADIYTF.